This T cell receptor (beta chain) is from a study of CXCR3-negative and CXCR3-positive naive CD8 T cells. Study findings and constraints: CXCR3-positive naive cells had more hydrophobic TRB CDR3s than CXCR3-negative naive cells. It was found that naive subsets had comparable surface CD5, and TCR strength was inferred from TRB CDR3 properties.

About this clonotype: Its antigen is undetermined.

The authors gated naive CD8+ T cells as CD45RO-CCR7+CD27+CD95-. It was by 5' RACE with UMI labels that the TRB cDNA libraries were prepared. TCRdb processed the 5' RACE reads again and assigns one entry to each CDR3 protein, with no DNA. The sample totals some 140,000 distinct CDR3 sequences; its top ten clones hold 0.41%. The germline gives CDR1 SGHAT, CDR2 FQNNGV. CDR3 length: 15 amino acids. This receptor was identified in a human donor in good health. Some clones in this sample may be carry-over from other donors' samples. Sequencing was carried out using naive CXCR3+ CD8+ T cells from blood. The subset denotes: CD45RO-CCR7+CD27+CD95- naive CD8+ T cells expressing CXCR3 (TNR3+). The chain carries TRBV11-2 and TRBJ2-3; the TRBD1 assignment by TCRdb is unverifiable without DNA. CDR3 residues: CASSYYQGPPDTQYF.